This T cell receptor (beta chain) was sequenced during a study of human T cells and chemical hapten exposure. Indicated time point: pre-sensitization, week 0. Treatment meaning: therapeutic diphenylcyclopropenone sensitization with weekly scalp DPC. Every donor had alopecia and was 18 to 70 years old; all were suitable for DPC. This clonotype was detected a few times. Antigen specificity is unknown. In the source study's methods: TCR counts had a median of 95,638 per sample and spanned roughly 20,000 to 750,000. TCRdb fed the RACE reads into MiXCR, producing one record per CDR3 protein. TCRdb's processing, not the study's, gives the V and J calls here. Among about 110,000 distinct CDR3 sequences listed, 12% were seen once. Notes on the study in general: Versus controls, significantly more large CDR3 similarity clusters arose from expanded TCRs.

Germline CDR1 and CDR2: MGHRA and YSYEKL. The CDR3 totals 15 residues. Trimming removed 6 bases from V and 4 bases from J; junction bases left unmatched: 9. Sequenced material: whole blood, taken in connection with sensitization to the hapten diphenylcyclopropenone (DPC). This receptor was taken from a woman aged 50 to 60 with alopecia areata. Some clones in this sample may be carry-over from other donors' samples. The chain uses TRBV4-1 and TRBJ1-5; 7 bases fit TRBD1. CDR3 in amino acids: CASSPADRVNQPQHF. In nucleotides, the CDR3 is TGCGCCAGCAGTCCAGCTGACAGGGTAAATCAGCCCCAGCATTTT.